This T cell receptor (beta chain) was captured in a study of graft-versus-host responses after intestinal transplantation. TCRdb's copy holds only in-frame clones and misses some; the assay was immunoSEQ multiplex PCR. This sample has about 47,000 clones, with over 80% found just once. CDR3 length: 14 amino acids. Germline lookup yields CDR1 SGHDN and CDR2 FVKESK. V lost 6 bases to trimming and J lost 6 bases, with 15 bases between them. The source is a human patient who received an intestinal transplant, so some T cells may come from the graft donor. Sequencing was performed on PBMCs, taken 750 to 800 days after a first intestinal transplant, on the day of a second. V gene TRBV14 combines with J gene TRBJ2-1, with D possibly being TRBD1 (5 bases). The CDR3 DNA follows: TGTGCCAGCAGTCCCCTCAAGGGGTCCAATGAGCAGTTCTTC. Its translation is CASSPLKGSNEQFF.